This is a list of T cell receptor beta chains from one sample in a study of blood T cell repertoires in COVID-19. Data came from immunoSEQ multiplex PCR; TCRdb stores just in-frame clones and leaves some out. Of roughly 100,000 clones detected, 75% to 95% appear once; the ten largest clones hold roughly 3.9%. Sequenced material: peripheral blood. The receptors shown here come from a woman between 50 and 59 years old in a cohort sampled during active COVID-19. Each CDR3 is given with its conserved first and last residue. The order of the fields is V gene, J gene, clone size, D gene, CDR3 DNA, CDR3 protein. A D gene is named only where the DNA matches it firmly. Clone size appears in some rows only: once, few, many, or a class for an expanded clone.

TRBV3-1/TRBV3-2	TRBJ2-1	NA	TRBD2	TGTGCCAGCAGCCAAGATATAGGGACTAGCGGGAGCAGCTCCTACAATGAGCAGTTCTTC	CASSQDIGTSGSSSYNEQFF
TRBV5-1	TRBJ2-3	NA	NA	TGCGCCAGCAGCTTATTAGGACTATCGGGTGGAGATACGCAGTATTTT	CASSLLGLSGGDTQYF
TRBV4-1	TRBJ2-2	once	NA	TGCGCCAGCAGCCAAGACCCCTCCGCCAGGGCCGGGGAGCTGTTTTTT	CASSQDPSARAGELFF
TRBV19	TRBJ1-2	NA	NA	TGTGCCAGTAGTATCTCTCGGGTGGTGGACTATGGCTACACCTTC	CASSISRVVDYGYTF
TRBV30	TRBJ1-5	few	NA	TGTGCCTGGAAACCTATGGGGCAGGGTCAGCCCCAGCATTTT	CAWKPMGQGQPQHF
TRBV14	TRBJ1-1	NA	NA	TGTGCCAGCAGCCAACTAGCCCTAAGAGGAACTGAAGCTTTCTTT	CASSQLALRGTEAFF
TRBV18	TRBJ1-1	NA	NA	TGTGCCAGCTCACCGGGGGACTGGGCGGGAGGGACTGAAGCTTTCTTT	CASSPGDWAGGTEAFF
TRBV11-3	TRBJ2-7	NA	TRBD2	TGTGCCAGCAGCTTAGCAGGGACTAGCGACTACGAGCAGTACTTC	CASSLAGTSDYEQYF
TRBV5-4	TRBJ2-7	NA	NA	TGTGCCAGCAGCTTGGAGTCGGGGTCCTACGAGCAGTACTTC	CASSLESGSYEQYF
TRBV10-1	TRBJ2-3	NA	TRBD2	TGCGCCAGCAGTGAGTCGGTAACTAGCGGGGGGCCCACAGATACGCAGTATTTT	CASSESVTSGGPTDTQYF
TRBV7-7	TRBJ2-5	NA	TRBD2	TGTGCTAGCAGCTCTAGACTAGCGGGGGGGCCGAGAGCAGAGACCCAGTACTTC	CASSSRLAGGPRAETQYF
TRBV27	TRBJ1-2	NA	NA	TGTGCCAGCAGTTTGGTGGCGCGAGGGTTGGGCTACACCTTC	CASSLVARGLGYTF
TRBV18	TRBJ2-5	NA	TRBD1	TGTGCCAGCTCACTGACAGGGGGCCTTGAAGAGACCCAGTACTTC	CASSLTGGLEETQYF
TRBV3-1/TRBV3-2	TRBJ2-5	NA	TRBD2	TGTGCCAGCAGCCAAGGACTAGCGGGAGGAGAGACCCAGTACTTC	CASSQGLAGGETQYF
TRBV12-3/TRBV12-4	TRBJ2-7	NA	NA	TGTGCCAGCAGTTTGCCAGGCTCAGAGCAGTACTTC	CASSLPGSEQYF
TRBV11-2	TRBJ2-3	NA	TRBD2	TGTGCCAGCAGCTCCACTAGCGGGAGCCCAGATACGCAGTATTTT	CASSSTSGSPDTQYF
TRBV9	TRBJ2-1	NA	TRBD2	TGTGCCAGCAGCGTAACCCCCCCTCTAGCGGGGAATCTCAATGAGCAGTTCTTC	CASSVTPPLAGNLNEQFF
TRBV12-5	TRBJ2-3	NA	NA	TGTGCTAGTGGTTTGTGGAGCAGCACAGATACGCAGTATTTT	CASGLWSSTDTQYF
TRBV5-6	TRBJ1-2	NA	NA	TGTGCCAGCAGCTTGGGGGTAGGGAGCGGTGGCTACACCTTC	CASSLGVGSGGYTF
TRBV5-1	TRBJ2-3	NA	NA	TGCGCCAGCAGCTTGGCCTCCGGAGAGCGATCAGATACGCAGTATTTT	CASSLASGERSDTQYF
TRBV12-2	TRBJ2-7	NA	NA	TGTGCAAGTCCCCGCGGACTAGCGGTCTACGAGCAGTACTTC	CASPRGLAVYEQYF
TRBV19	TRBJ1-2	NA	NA	TGTGCCAGTAGCGACACAGGGAACTATGGCTACACCTTC	CASSDTGNYGYTF
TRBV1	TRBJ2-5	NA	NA	TGCACCAGCCCCCCCCCGCAAGAGACCCAGTACTTC	CTSPPPQETQYF
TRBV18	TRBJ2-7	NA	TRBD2	TGTGCCAGCTCACCACAGACTAGCGCGTACTACGAGCAGTACTTC	CASSPQTSAYYEQYF
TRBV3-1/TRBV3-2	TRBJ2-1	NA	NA	TGTGCCAGCAGCCCCTCGCGGGATAGCTCCTACAATGAGCAGTTCTTC	CASSPSRDSSYNEQFF
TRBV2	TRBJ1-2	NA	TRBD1	TGTGCCAGCACTGGGGACAGGGCACTCAACTATGGCTACACCTTC	CASTGDRALNYGYTF
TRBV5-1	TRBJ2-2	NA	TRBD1	TGCGCCAGCCACGACAGGGATAACACCGGGGAGCTGTTTTTT	CASHDRDNTGELFF
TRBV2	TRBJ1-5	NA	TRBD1	TGTGCCAGCAGTCCCGGGACAGGCAATCAGCCCCAGCATTTT	CASSPGTGNQPQHF
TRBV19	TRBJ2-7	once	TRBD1	TGTGCCAGTAGTATAGTGGGACAGACCTCCTACGAGCAGTACTTC	CASSIVGQTSYEQYF
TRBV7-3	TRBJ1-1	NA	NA	TGTGCCAGCAGCCCTACGGGAAACACTGAAGCTTTCTTT	CASSPTGNTEAFF
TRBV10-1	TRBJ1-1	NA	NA	TGCGCCAGCAGTGAGCCCAGGGAAGTGGCTGAAGCTTTCTTT	CASSEPREVAEAFF
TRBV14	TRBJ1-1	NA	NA	TGTGCCAGCAGCGAACCGACTGCGAACACTGAAGCTTTCTTT	CASSEPTANTEAFF
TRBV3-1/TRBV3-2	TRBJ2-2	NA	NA	TGTGCCAGCAAACAGGGTCCCGGGGAGCTGTTTTTT	CASKQGPGELFF
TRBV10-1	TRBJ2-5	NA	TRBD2	TGCGCCATCCTAGCGGGAGGTGGGAACAGAAATTTAGGGCTGGAGACCCAGTACTTC	CAILAGGGNRNLGLETQYF
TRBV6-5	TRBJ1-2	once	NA	TGTGCCAGCAGAAGCCGGCAGGCCCTGCGCTACACCTTC	CASRSRQALRYTF
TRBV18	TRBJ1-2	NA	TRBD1	TGTGCCAGCTCACAGCGGACAGGGGCTGGCTACACCTTC	CASSQRTGAGYTF
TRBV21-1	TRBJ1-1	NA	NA	TGTGCCAGCAGGCAAGAGGGCCCCACTGAAGCTTTCTTT	CASRQEGPTEAFF
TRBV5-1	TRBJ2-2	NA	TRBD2	TGCGCCAGCAGCCCCGGACTAGCGGGGGGAACCACCGGGGAGCTGTTTTTT	CASSPGLAGGTTGELFF
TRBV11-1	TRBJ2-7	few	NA	TGTGCCAGCAGCTTAGAATACAAACCGGGCGAGCAGTACTTC	CASSLEYKPGEQYF
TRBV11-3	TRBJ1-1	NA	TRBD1	TGTGCCAGCAGCTTAGGTCAGGGGGCTCCCACTGAAGCTTTCTTT	CASSLGQGAPTEAFF